The 20 T cell receptor beta chains below all came from one sample that was sequenced in a study of control samples from healthy donors and cancer patients. Clones were sequenced by immunoSEQ multiplex PCR, and TCRdb holds only the in-frame ones, with some missing. The sample has around 30,000 clones; about 88% are singletons. Sequenced: PBMCs. These receptors all stem from a woman aged 40 to 49 with lung cancer.

This clone has just a few counts. V gene TRBV7-9 combines with J gene TRBJ1-1, with D hard to call. V was clipped by 0 bases and J by 5 bases, with 13 bases between them. The CDR3 is 15 residues long. CDR1 SEHNR and CDR2 FQNEAQ come from the germline V gene (reference sequence). In nucleotides, the CDR3 is TGTGCCAGCAGCTTAGCGATCGGCAGTTTTACTGAAGCTTTCTTT. Translated, it gives CASSLAIGSFTEAFF.

V is TRBV5-1 and J is TRBJ2-3, with 11 bases aligning to TRBD2. Trimming took 3 bases from V and 4 from J; bases not matched to a gene: 7. The germline V gene has CDR1 SGHRS and CDR2 YFSETQ. This CDR3 region has 16 residues. The CDR3 loop is CASSSLLAGVADTQYF. The CDR3 coding sequence is TGCGCCAGCAGCTCCTTACTAGCGGGGGTGGCAGATACGCAGTATTTT.

The chain joins TRBV27 to TRBJ2-3; D is tentatively TRBD1 or TRBD2 (6 bases each). CDR3 length equals 16 residues. Germline loops: CDR1 MNHEY, CDR2 SMNVEV (reference sequence). Trimming removed 2 bases from V and 6 bases from J, with 18 bases in between. The CDR3 bases are TGTGCCAGCAGTTTAAAGTCCAGGGGAGGTCGGGATACGCAGTATTTT. It codes for CASSLKSRGGRDTQYF.

The gene calls are TRBV28 and TRBJ1-4; D is possibly TRBD1 (5 bases). CDR1 is MDHEN, CDR2 SYDVKM, per germline. V gave up 5 bases and J gave up 8 bases, with 15 bases separating them. The CDR3 covers 14 residues. The CDR3 DNA sequence: TGTGCCAGCAGTGGGGTTGGGGGAAACGAAAAACTGTTTTTT. Encoded protein: CASSGVGGNEKLFF. Filled out from reference TRBV28 and TRBJ1-4, the complete variable domain reads DVKVTQSSRYLVKRTGEKVFLECVQDMDHENMFWYRQDPGLGLRLIYFSYDVKMKEKGDIPEGYSVSREKKERFSLILESASTNQTSMYLCASSGVGGNEKLFFGSGTQLSVL.

The chain combines TRBV5-1 with TRBJ1-4; D might be TRBD1 (5 bases). In germline, CDR1 is SGHRS, CDR2 YFSETQ. Trimming stripped 0 bases from V and 2 bases from J, with 8 bases between. The CDR3 has 15 amino acids. The CDR3 bases are TGCGCCAGCAGCTTGGGGGGCGCGACTAATGAAAAACTGTTTTTT. Its translation: CASSLGGATNEKLFF.

Here the CDR3 reads CASSLARGSPLHF. In DNA form, the CDR3 reads TGTGCCAGCAGTTTAGCCAGGGGTTCACCCCTCCACTTT. The chain links TRBV6-5 to TRBJ1-6, with a possible D match to TRBD1 (6 bases). Germline-derived CDR1 and CDR2 are MNHEY and SVGAGI. Trimming took off 4 bases at V and 9 bases at J, with 10 bases between the two ends. This CDR3 is built from 13 residues.

This clone occurred a few times. The gene calls are TRBV4-2 and TRBJ1-2, with TRBD1 matching over 7 bases. With 4 bases clipped from V and 1 base from J, the junction kept 3 bases outside the gene matches. The CDR3 totals 14 residues. Germline V gene sequence: CDR1 LGHNA, CDR2 YNFKEQ. CDR3 sequence: CASSLAGGNYGYTF. DNA of the CDR3: TGTGCCAGCAGCCTAGCAGGGGGTAACTATGGCTACACCTTC.

This sequence joins TRBV5-4 and TRBJ2-3; 7 bases match TRBD1. The CDR3 spans 15 residues. Trimming at V came to 3 bases and at J to 0 bases, leaving 4 bases not matched to a gene. Germline CDR1 is SGHNT and CDR2 is YYREEE (reference sequence). CDR3 in DNA: TGTGCCAGCAGCTCGGGACAGCCTAGCACAGATACGCAGTATTTT. It codes for CASSSGQPSTDTQYF. Using reference TRBV5-4 and TRBJ2-3 for the parts outside the CDR3, the full variable domain is ETGVTQSPTHLIKTRGQQVTLRCSSQSGHNTVSWYQQALGQGPQFIFQYYREEENGRGNFPPRFSGLQFPNYSSELNVNALELDDSALYLCASSSGQPSTDTQYFGPGTRLTVL.

This chain uses TRBV3-1 (or the pseudogene TRBV3-2) with TRBJ2-1; TRBD2 matches at 7 bases. This CDR3 has 15 residues. The germline V gene encodes CDR1 LGHDT and CDR2 YNNKEL (reference sequence). Trimming at V came to 4 bases and at J to 9 bases, leaving 12 bases not matched to a gene. CDR3 region: CASSLGGTQGREQFF. CDR3 bases: TGTGCCAGCAGCCTCGGGGGGACTCAAGGCCGTGAGCAGTTCTTC.

The chain couples TRBV10-3 to TRBJ2-2, with D hard to call. Germline CDR1 and CDR2: ENHRY and SYGVKD. This CDR3 has 12 residues. V gave up 4 bases and J gave up 1 base, with 1 base separating them. The CDR3 nucleotides read TGTGCCATCAGTGTGAACACCGGGGAGCTGTTTTTT. It yields the protein CAISVNTGELFF.

The chain links TRBV28 to TRBJ2-7; 7 bases line up with TRBD2. CDR1 MDHEN and CDR2 SYDVKM come from the germline V gene. After removal of 3 bases from V and 3 bases from J, the junction contained 5 bases not matched to a gene. CDR3 length: 14 amino acids. The CDR3: CASSFGGVRYEQYF. DNA of the CDR3: TGTGCCAGCAGTTTTGGGGGGGTTCGCTACGAGCAGTACTTC.

A word on this clone: Other DNA sequences from this sample encode an identical CDR3 as well. CDR3 protein: CASSPGTGPFYEQYF. The DNA for the CDR3 is TGTGCCAGCAGCCCAGGGACAGGGCCCTTCTACGAGCAGTACTTC. The chain employs TRBV3-1 (or the pseudogene TRBV3-2) and TRBJ2-7; 9 bases agree with TRBD1. Trimming removed 4 bases from V and 3 bases from J; junction bases left unmatched: 7. The CDR3 spans 15 residues. Germline assignment: CDR1 LGHDT and CDR2 YNNKEL (reference sequence).

The chain is built from TRBV5-1 and TRBJ2-2; a weak D match, TRBD1 (6 bases). V shed 8 bases and J shed 3 bases, with 17 bases lying between them. Germline values: CDR1 SGHRS, CDR2 YFSETQ. This CDR3 region has 15 residues. CDR3 in amino acids: CASRGTLGDTGELFF. The CDR3 DNA reads TGCGCCAGTAGGGGGACACTTGGTGACACCGGGGAGCTGTTTTTT.

The chain combines TRBV6-5 with TRBJ1-1; D is uncertain. CDR3 length equals 13 residues. V lost 4 bases, J lost 7 bases, and 13 bases lay in between. Germline CDR1 is MNHEY and CDR2 is SVGAGI. CDR3 in amino acids: CASSFGGVGEAFF. The CDR3 region has the DNA TGTGCCAGCAGTTTCGGCGGGGTTGGTGAAGCTTTCTTT.

The chain is built from TRBV5-5 and TRBJ2-1; 8 bases are shared with TRBD2. With 1 base clipped from V and 9 bases from J, the junction kept 9 bases outside the gene matches. This CDR3 is built from 15 residues. The germline V gene has CDR1 SGHKS and CDR2 YYEKEE (reference sequence). The CDR3 spells CASSLYAGGVSEQFF. CDR3 DNA: TGTGCCAGCAGCTTGTATGCGGGGGGTGTGAGTGAGCAGTTCTTC.

The chain uses TRBV7-3 and TRBJ2-3; perhaps TRBD1 as D (6 bases). The germline V gene has CDR1 SGHTA and CDR2 FQGTGA. This CDR3 has 16 amino acids. Trimming removed 5 bases from V and 5 bases from J, with 20 bases in between. The CDR3 region is CASSPSWGRDIDTQYF. DNA of the CDR3: TGTGCCAGCAGCCCAAGTTGGGGCAGGGACATAGATACGCAGTATTTT.

The CDR3 DNA reads as TGTGCCAGCAGCCCCACGACAGGGGTCCACACCGGGGAGCTGTTTTTT. Translating it yields CASSPTTGVHTGELFF. The chain carries TRBV6-4 and TRBJ2-2; 8 bases are a match to TRBD1. The CDR3 covers 16 residues. V was pared by 6 bases and J by 3 bases, with 9 bases of the junction left unmatched. Germline lookup yields CDR1 MRHNA and CDR2 SNTAGT.

The rearrangement uses TRBV12-3 or TRBV12-4 and TRBJ1-6; maybe TRBD1 (6 bases). V dropped 6 bases and J dropped 7 bases, with 10 bases sitting between them. The CDR3 totals 13 residues. The CDR3: CASSTGQNSPLHF. The CDR3 DNA reads TGTGCCAGCAGCACTGGACAGAATTCACCCCTCCACTTT.

The gene calls are TRBV13 and TRBJ2-5, with TRBD2 matching over 11 bases. The V segment lost 4 bases and the J segment 5 bases; nucleotides outside the gene matches: 6. The CDR3 length is 15 residues. Germline lookup yields CDR1 PRHDT and CDR2 FYEKMQ (reference sequence). The DNA for the CDR3 is TGTGCCAGCAGCTATAGCGGGGGGGCTATCGAGACCCAGTACTTC. This sequence encodes CASSYSGGAIETQYF.

The rearrangement links TRBV30 to TRBJ1-1; D not resolved. Germline V gene sequence: CDR1 GTSNPN, CDR2 SVGIG (reference sequence). V lost 4 bases, J lost 7 bases, and 19 bases lay in between. This CDR3 comprises 14 residues. The CDR3: CAWTRVSKISEAFF. CDR3 nucleotides: TGTGCCTGGACCCGGGTCTCCAAAATTAGTGAAGCTTTCTTT. Full variable domain (outside the CDR3, taken from reference TRBV30 and TRBJ1-1): SQTIHQWPATLVQPVGSPLSLECTVEGTSNPNLYWYRQAAGRGLQLLFYSVGIGQISSEVPQNLSASRPQDRQFILSSKKLLLSDSGFYLCAWTRVSKISEAFFGQGTRLTVV.